This T cell receptor (beta chain) is drawn from a study of T cell changes during pregnancy in multiple sclerosis. In germline, CDR1 is MNHNY, CDR2 SVGAGI (reference sequence). V shed 6 bases, J shed 5 bases, and the junction held 4 bases outside the gene matches. This CDR3 contains 13 residues. Produced via immunoSEQ multiplex PCR; TCRdb's table is partial and in-frame only. The sample has about 99,000 clones; around 94% are singletons. The rearrangement links TRBV6-6 to TRBJ1-5; the match to TRBD1 covers 7 bases. The sequenced sample was peripheral blood, obtained after pregnancy. The source of this sequence is a female donor with multiple sclerosis, enrolled in a pregnancy study. CDR3 DNA sequence: TGTGCCAGCAGGACAGGGTACGATCAGCCCCAGCATTTT. Protein: CASRTGYDQPQHF.